The entry below describes one T cell receptor (beta chain). Trimming took off 0 bases at V and 6 bases at J, with 10 bases between the two ends. The germline CDR1 and CDR2 sequences are SGHRS and YFSETQ. The CDR3 sequence is 13 residues long. The input for sorted-subset replicate PCRs was approximately 210 ng DNA, around 30,000 T cell genomes. In the authors' methods: Owing to the provision of junction-only sequences devoid of quality scores by immunoSEQ, filtering differed. Profiled with immunoSEQ multiplex PCR; TCRdb holds only in-frame clones, not every one. The DNA gave D and trimming, while V, J and clone size come from that table. The sample carries 100,000 to 120,000 clones, 68% recorded once. This sample was taken from a study of shared clonotypes between healthy human individuals.

The V call is TRBV5-1, the J call TRBJ2-7; D gene uncertain. This clonotype originated in a woman aged 30 to 39 in good health. The sequencing sample was made of memory CD8+ T cells sorted from blood. Subset here: CD45RO+ cells pooled with CCR7-negative TemRA cells. CDR3 sequence (DNA): TGCGCCAGCAGCTTGGGATTAGCTTTCGAGCAGTACTTC. As protein: CASSLGLAFEQYF.